Below are 27 T cell receptor beta chains sequenced from a single sample in a study of cytomegalovirus exposure and HLA in healthy donors. PCR primers comprised 60 Vbeta and 13 Jbeta primers. Assay used: immunoSEQ multiplex PCR; TCRdb lists only in-frame clones, some missing. Among about 200,000 clones listed, roughly four fifths were seen once. The sequencing input was PBMCs. Every receptor here comes from a boy aged 2 to 9 in good health and CMV-seronegative.

The gene calls are TRBV19 and TRBJ1-4; the D is unclear. The CDR3 has 14 residues. V was clipped by 4 bases and J by 7 bases, with 13 bases between them. Germline CDR1 LNHDA, CDR2 SQIVND (reference sequence). The CDR3 DNA is TGTGCCAGTAGTACCACCCTGACTGGTGAAAAACTGTTTTTT. It codes for CASSTTLTGEKLFF.

The chain recombines TRBV29-1 with TRBJ2-3; maybe TRBD2 (6 bases). The germline V and J ends were trimmed by 5 bases and 6 bases, with 9 bases remaining between them. The CDR3 runs to 11 residues. Looked up from germline, CDR1 is SQVTM and CDR2 is ANQGSEA. The CDR3 coding sequence is TGCAGCGTTCCGGGGGAGGATACGCAGTATTTT. Amino acids: CSVPGEDTQYF.

The chain joins TRBV5-3 to TRBJ1-4; D possibly corresponds to TRBD1 (6 bases). TRBV5-3 is known as an ORF, though its function is uncertain. The V and J ends lost 2 bases and 6 bases respectively, with 14 bases between them. The CDR3 has 15 residues. CDR3 region: CARSLVAGVDEKLFF. The CDR3, as DNA: TGTGCCAGAAGCTTAGTGGCAGGGGTGGATGAAAAACTGTTTTTT.

The chain carries TRBV6-5 and TRBJ1-2; possible D gene TRBD1, 5 bases. This CDR3 contains 13 residues. Per germline, CDR1 MNHEY and CDR2 SVGAGI. Trimming took off 6 bases at V and 3 bases at J, with 11 bases between the two ends. Here the CDR3 reads CASRERQYYGYTF. In DNA, the CDR3 is TGTGCCAGCAGGGAAAGACAGTACTATGGCTACACCTTC.

CDR3: CASSIPQDLGYTF. The CDR3 coding sequence is TGTGCCAGTAGTATCCCCCAGGACTTGGGCTACACCTTC. The V and J genes are TRBV19 and TRBJ1-2, with no clear D. The CDR3 runs to 13 residues. V shed 3 bases and J shed 8 bases, with 13 bases lying between them. Looked up from germline, CDR1 is LNHDA and CDR2 is SQIVND (reference sequence).

As concerns this clone: One end of the junction fails to match germline, which may point to a read error. The chain employs TRBV7-9 and TRBJ1-2, with 7 bases matching TRBD1. Germline lookup yields CDR1 SEHNR and CDR2 FQNEAQ (reference sequence). This CDR3 has 16 amino acids. The CDR3 region is CSSSLRTGGANYGYTF. DNA for the CDR3: TGTTCCAGCAGCTTAAGGACAGGTGGAGCCAACTATGGCTACACCTTC.

This sequence joins TRBV19 and TRBJ2-3; 11 bases map to TRBD1. Germline-derived CDR1 and CDR2 are LNHDA and SQIVND (reference sequence). J was trimmed by 5 bases and V by 8 bases; bases with no gene match: 6. CDR3 length: 14 amino acids. The CDR3 DNA is TGTGCCAGTTCGGACAGGGGGCTTGAAGATACGCAGTATTTT. Its translation: CASSDRGLEDTQYF.

This chain links TRBV14 with TRBJ1-1, with D perhaps matching TRBD1 (5 bases). Trimming left V 4 bases short and J 1 base short, with 10 bases between. Germline V CDR1 and CDR2: SGHDN, FVKESK. The CDR3 consists of 14 residues. The CDR3 sequence: CASSPGFWNTEAFF. CDR3 nucleotide sequence: TGTGCCAGCAGCCCAGGGTTTTGGAACACTGAAGCTTTCTTT.

As to this clone: Germline and junction disagree at one end, which may indicate a read error. The chain carries TRBV25-1 and TRBJ1-4; 8 bases fit TRBD1. Germline V gene data show CDR1 as MGHDK and CDR2 as SYGVNS. The CDR3 sequence is 16 residues long. CDR3 DNA: TGTGCCAGCAGTGTGCTCCGGACAGGGCCTAATGAAGAACTGTTTTTT. Amino acid sequence: CASSVLRTGPNEELFF.

This clone has just one count. The genes are TRBV5-8 and TRBJ2-4, with 10 bases lining up with TRBD1. V lost 4 bases to trimming and J lost 9 bases; unmatched junction nucleotides: 7. The CDR3 spans 14 residues. Germline V gene data show CDR1 as SGHTS and CDR2 as YDEGEE. The DNA of the CDR3 is TGTGCCAGCAGCGTACCGGGACAGGGGCCCATTCAGTACTTC. Translated, it gives CASSVPGQGPIQYF.

The chain recombines TRBV27 with TRBJ1-6, with 9 bases identical to TRBD1. There are 15 residues in the CDR3. The germline V gene has CDR1 MNHEY and CDR2 SMNVEV (reference sequence). The J segment lost 7 bases and the V segment lost 8 bases, leaving 9 bases of the junction unmatched. The CDR3 coding sequence is TGTGCCAGCGCTGTTATGGACAGGGGAAATTCACCCCTCCACTTT. It is translated as CASAVMDRGNSPLHF.

V gene TRBV7-9 combines with J gene TRBJ2-7; D might be TRBD2 (5 bases). The V and J ends lost 5 bases and 3 bases respectively, with 11 bases between them. Per germline, CDR1 SEHNR and CDR2 FQNEAQ (reference sequence). The CDR3 loop spans 13 amino acids. CDR3 sequence: CASSPTGSYEQYF. Written as DNA, the CDR3 is TGTGCCAGCAGCCCGACGGGGAGCTACGAGCAGTACTTC.

The chain carries TRBV9 and TRBJ1-1; TRBD1 aligns across 8 bases. The V segment lost 0 bases and the J segment 7 bases; nucleotides outside the gene matches: 2. The length of the CDR3 is 13 residues. Germline values: CDR1 SGDLS, CDR2 YYNGEE. This CDR3 is CASSVGQGNEAFF. The CDR3 nucleotides are TGTGCCAGCAGCGTAGGACAGGGGAATGAAGCTTTCTTT.

The gene calls are TRBV10-1 and TRBJ1-4; 7 bases are shared with TRBD1. This CDR3 contains 19 residues. Per the germline V gene, CDR1 is WNHNN and CDR2 is SYGVQD (reference sequence). Trimming at V came to 6 bases and at J to 0 bases, leaving 16 bases not matched to a gene. The CDR3 DNA follows: TGCGCCAGCAGGAGGGTAGACAGGGCAGTTCATGCAACTAATGAAAAACTGTTTTTT. This translates into CASRRVDRAVHATNEKLFF.

The V call is TRBV4-3, the J call TRBJ1-1, with 10 bases identical to TRBD1. V dropped 1 base and J dropped 5; count of bases not matched to a gene: 10. Looked up from germline, CDR1 is LGHNA and CDR2 is YSLEER. The CDR3 contains 17 residues. In nucleotides, the CDR3 is TGCGCCAGCAGCCAAGTCAGGATGGGGACAGGGGAAACTGAAGCTTTCTTT. Encoded protein: CASSQVRMGTGETEAFF.

The V and J genes are TRBV7-2 and TRBJ1-3; TRBD1 matches 8 bases. Germline CDR1 and CDR2: SGHTA and FQGNSA. The trim removed 5 bases at V and 0 bases at J, leaving 6 bases unmatched. CDR3 length equals 16 residues. The CDR3 DNA follows: TGTGCCAGCAGCCTATCCAGGGGGCCCTCTGGAAACACCATATATTTT. This translates into CASSLSRGPSGNTIYF. Filled out from reference TRBV7-2 and TRBJ1-3, the complete variable domain reads GAGVSQSPSNKVTEKGKDVELRCDPISGHTALYWYRQSLGQGLEFLIYFQGNSAPDKSGLPSDRFSAERTGGSVSTLTIQRTQQEDSAVYLCASSLSRGPSGNTIYFGEGSWLTVV.

This rearrangement joins TRBV7-4 to TRBJ2-7; D might be TRBD1 (6 bases). The CDR3 has 15 residues. Germline lookup yields CDR1 SGHVT and CDR2 SQSDAQ. Trimming removed 5 bases from V and 7 bases from J, with 21 bases in between. The CDR3 sequence is CASSPAHLTGDEQYF. The CDR3 bases are TGTGCCAGCAGCCCCGCACACCTGACAGGAGATGAGCAGTACTTC.

Comment on this clone: One end of the junction does not line up with germline, which may come from a read error. The chain recombines TRBV29-1 with TRBJ2-7; no reliable D call. The germline CDR1 and CDR2 sequences are SQVTM and ANQGSEA. The CDR3 totals 11 residues. The CDR3 reads CSAGGSYEQYF. The DNA of the CDR3 is TGTTCCGCAGGTGGATCCTACGAGCAGTACTTC.

V usage is TRBV5-1 and J usage is TRBJ1-2; 11 bases match TRBD1. CDR1 and CDR2 (germline): SGHRS, YFSETQ. The J segment lost 8 bases and the V segment lost 4 bases, leaving 4 bases of the junction unmatched. This CDR3 has 13 amino acids. The CDR3: CASSLGQGAGYTF. CDR3 bases: TGCGCCAGCAGCCTCGGACAGGGGGCAGGCTACACCTTC.

This chain connects TRBV5-1 to TRBJ1-1; 11 nucleotides match TRBD1. Trimming took 1 base from V and 1 from J; bases not matched to a gene: 3. The CDR3 sequence is 16 residues long. Germline V gives CDR1 SGHRS, CDR2 YFSETQ. The CDR3 reads CASSLWDRGENTEAFF. For the CDR3, the DNA is TGCGCCAGCAGCTTGTGGGACAGGGGGGAGAACACTGAAGCTTTCTTT.

This chain joins TRBV5-1 and TRBJ2-3; a weak D match, TRBD1 (6 bases). Trimming left V 3 bases short and J 2 bases short, with 13 bases between. Germline CDR1 is SGHRS and CDR2 is YFSETQ. This CDR3 has 15 residues. CDR3 loop: CASSSGQTVTDTQYF. CDR3 in DNA: TGCGCCAGCAGCTCCGGACAGACCGTCACAGATACGCAGTATTTT. The full variable domain, rest sourced from reference TRBV5-1 and TRBJ2-3, is KAGVTQTPRYLIKTRGQQVTLSCSPISGHRSVSWYQQTPGQGLQFLFEYFSETQRNKGNFPGRFSGRQFSNSRSEMNVSTLELGDSALYLCASSSGQTVTDTQYFGPGTRLTVL.

The chain couples TRBV19 to TRBJ1-1; maybe TRBD1 (5 bases). Germline V lookup: CDR1 LNHDA, CDR2 SQIVND (reference sequence). The CDR3 contains 17 residues. The ends were cut back, 1 base at V and 5 bases at J, with 20 bases in the middle. The CDR3 region has the DNA TGTGCCAGTAGTATAGTTCGTAGTAAGGGGTTGTTTACTGAAGCTTTCTTT. Amino acids: CASSIVRSKGLFTEAFF.

The rearrangement uses TRBV7-8 and TRBJ1-2, with 7 bases that match TRBD1. Germline assignment: CDR1 SGHVS and CDR2 FQNEAQ. The CDR3 is made up of 16 amino acids. The junction had 9 bases not matched to a gene; V was cut back by 1 base and J by 4 bases. The CDR3 protein is CASSLGARQGPYGYTF. CDR3 sequence (DNA): TGTGCCAGCAGCTTAGGGGCCAGACAGGGTCCCTATGGCTACACCTTC.

The chain employs TRBV6-6 and TRBJ1-1, with D unclear. The V and J ends lost 4 bases and 4 bases respectively, with 10 bases between them. This CDR3 has 13 residues. From germline, CDR1 is MNHNY and CDR2 SVGAGI (reference sequence). CDR3 protein: CASSFAGPTEAFF. The CDR3 nucleotides read TGTGCCAGCAGTTTTGCGGGCCCCACTGAAGCTTTCTTT.

The chain joins TRBV7-9 to TRBJ2-5; D remains unclear. Trimming took 0 bases from V and 5 from J, leaving 13 bases between them. The CDR3 consists of 15 residues. Germline V gene lookup returns CDR1 SEHNR and CDR2 FQNEAQ (reference sequence). This chain's CDR3 is CASSLATRPGETQYF. CDR3 bases: TGTGCCAGCAGCTTAGCGACGCGGCCCGGGGAGACCCAGTACTTC.

This clone occurred once. The chain recombines TRBV15 with TRBJ1-5, with unresolved D. The CDR3 totals 17 residues. Germline V gene data show CDR1 as LNHNV and CDR2 as YYDKDF (reference sequence). The ends were cut back, 0 bases at V and 0 bases at J, with 12 bases in the middle. For the CDR3, the DNA is TGTGCCACCAGCAGAGATCCGATGGGGAGTAGCAATCAGCCCCAGCATTTT. Its translation is CATSRDPMGSSNQPQHF.

The chain combines TRBV14 with TRBJ2-5; tentatively, D is TRBD2 (6 bases). V shed 4 bases and J shed 2 bases, with 17 bases lying between them. Germline CDR1 reads SGHDN; CDR2 reads FVKESK. This CDR3 contains 16 residues. CDR3 region: CASSRSWDWSQETQYF. CDR3 DNA: TGTGCCAGCAGCCGTTCCTGGGACTGGTCTCAAGAGACCCAGTACTTC.